This T cell receptor beta chain was sequenced during a study of Tregs in tolerant kidney transplant recipients (dated by TCRdb to the late 2010s). For context, the study as a whole: The study used TCRbeta sequencing to identify donor-specific regulatory T cells before combined kidney and bone marrow transplantation, then tracked those cells after transplant. TCRbeta repertoire sequencing was used in a few healthy controls to compare several methods for expanding Tregs specific for an allogeneic donor. Overall study outcomes, separate from this receptor: The study was limited by small patient numbers, and the findings need validation in larger populations and under other immunosuppression protocols. Biological reproducibility was not directly addressed, though technical replication error appeared minimal. The most biologically relevant and donor-specific TCRbeta repertoire appeared to be identified by expanding Tregs with activated donor B cells.

Thawed PBMCs were FACS-sorted into unstimulated Tregs (CD4+CD25+CD127-), CD4+ non-Tregs (CD4+CD25-), CD4 cells and CD8 cells. Blood from healthy controls was obtained either as purchased buffy coats or from healthy volunteers. Healthy control blood was processed to PBMCs with a Ficoll density gradient and then cryopreserved, whereas patient PBMCs were collected both before and after transplant. For TCRbeta CDR3 sequencing, genomic DNA from the sorted cells was extracted using the QIAGEN DNeasy Blood and Tissue Kit. High-throughput TCRbeta CDR3 sequencing, including PCR amplification with bias correction and internal controls, was performed commercially through immunoSEQ. The published analysis was carried out like this. Unique productive TCRbeta sequences were defined by CDR3 nucleotide sequence where primers matched, and otherwise by CDR3 amino acid sequence together with Vbeta and Jbeta genes. To correct for sorting error, sequences found in more than one sorted population at a frequency ratio of 2:1 or less were discarded, and the remaining shared sequences were assigned to the population with the higher frequency. A sequence counted as donor-reactive if, in CFSE-low cells, the sequence had a frequency of at least 0.01% and was expanded at least 5-fold compared with unstimulated cells. Jensen-Shannon divergence calculated on the top 100 TCRbeta sequences ranked by frequency was used to measure repertoire divergence. For any sample with multiple sequencing runs, sorting error was corrected in each run separately before the runs were pooled. What TCRdb holds here is the immuneACCESS table cut down to in-frame rearrangements. Part of the clones is not present; checked against another copy, under half of the missing clones reflect an unresolved V gene, and the others are unexplained. V, J and clone size were drawn from that table, and D and trimming were deduced from the DNA. The sample table shows around 230,000 clones, and around 82% are seen once. Around 0.68% of the sample lies in the top ten.

With regard to this clone: Its cognate antigen has yet to be identified. Per-base qualities were not stored, and no clone one base away is much larger.

Sequenced material: CD4+ T cells from blood. This receptor was identified in a human donor in good health.

The DNA is as follows: TGCAGCGTTGATACAAGGGGGCTCGGAACTAACTATGGCTACACCTTC. Its coded protein is CSVDTRGLGTNYGYTF. This sequence uses TRBV29-1 and TRBJ1-2, with 7 middle bases fitting TRBD1. The CDR3 runs 16 amino acids, cysteine and phenylalanine included. CDR3 DNA is the only sequence kept; it has 48 bases, read in frame from the first base. As encoded in the germline V gene, CDR1 is SQVTM while CDR2 is ANQGSEA. Trimming removed 3 bases from V and 0 bases from J; the gene matches leave 10 bases unexplained.